This T cell receptor beta chain was sequenced in a study of OX40 agonist ivuxolimab in advanced cancers. This clone came up once. The antigen is undetermined. Clones were sequenced by immunoSEQ multiplex PCR, and TCRdb holds only the in-frame ones, with some missing. The data hold about 63,000 clones, with approximately 90% observed a single time. Between the trimmed V and J ends, which lost 2 bases and 1 base, there was a span of 5 bases. The CDR3 length is 13 residues. Germline CDR1 and CDR2: MNHEY and SVGAGI. Findings and caveats of the study: On average, CD8+ T cells showed a greater number of expanded clones than CD4+.

Sequencing used CD4+ or CD8+ T cells sorted from blood, obtained in a trial of the OX40 agonist ivuxolimab. The V gene is TRBV6-5, the J gene TRBJ1-1, with D hard to call. This TCR was sampled from an adult with an advanced solid tumor such as melanoma, head and neck, liver or kidney cancer. The CDR3 sequence: CASSYQENTEAFF. In DNA form, the CDR3 reads TGTGCCAGCAGTTACCAGGAGAACACTGAAGCTTTCTTT.